One sample yielded the 26 T cell receptor beta chains listed below, sequenced in a study of regulatory T cells in long-lasting Graves disease. Documented time point: newly diagnosed GD, antithyroid drugs for less than 3 months. RNA from PBMCs was the source of the TCR library. Relying on iRepertoire HTBI primers and Arm-PCR of CDR3 regions, the team built TCR beta libraries. TCRdb fed the multiplex PCR reads into MiXCR, producing one record per CDR3 protein. The sample lists roughly 500,000 distinct CDR3 sequences, approximately 15% seen once, with roughly 10% in the top ten. The sample was also linked to a second study, of T cells in Graves' hyperthyroidism and ophthalmopathy.

Sequenced material: peripheral blood mononuclear cells (PBMCs), taken at new diagnosis, from a patient treated with antithyroid drugs. These receptors were collected from a man younger than 45 with Graves disease.

This clonotype was seen a handful of times. This chain connects TRBV25-1 to TRBJ2-3, with 8 positions matching TRBD2. With 2 bases clipped from V and 2 bases from J, the junction kept 3 bases outside the gene matches. CDR3 length equals 15 residues. Per germline, CDR1 MGHDK and CDR2 SYGVNS. The CDR3 region is CASSERAGATDTQYF. CDR3 sequence (DNA): TGTGCCAGCAGTGAACGAGCGGGAGCCACAGATACGCAGTATTTT.

This clonotype was counted ten times or more. The chain has TRBV12-3 or TRBV12-4 and TRBJ2-1; a possible D gene is TRBD2 (5 bases). V was pared by 5 bases and J by 10 bases, with 12 bases between. This CDR3 is 12 amino acids long. The CDR3 is CASSLLVTEQFF. The CDR3 region has the DNA TGTGCCAGCAGTCTACTAGTCACCGAGCAGTTCTTC.

The table lists this clonotype with many counts. The chain carries TRBV15 and TRBJ1-5; D is uncertain. Deletions cut 4 bases from V and 0 bases from J, with 13 bases between. CDR1 is LNHNV, CDR2 YYDKDF, per germline (reference sequence). The CDR3 is 16 amino acids. The CDR3 coding sequence is TGTGCCACCAGCATTGCATCGGGATATAGCAATCAGCCCCAGCATTTT. It translates to CATSIASGYSNQPQHF.

This clonotype was counted a single time. A read error is possible here, since a much larger clone lies one base away. No conserved phenylalanine or tryptophan is present at the end of the CDR3, so a read error is the likely explanation. The chain employs TRBV13 and TRBJ2-5; D gene uncertain. Trimming left V 0 bases short and J 3 bases short, with 11 bases between. The length of the CDR3 is 15 residues. Germline V gene sequence: CDR1 PRHDT, CDR2 FYEKMQ (reference sequence). For the CDR3, the DNA is TGTGCCAGCAGCTTAGGAGTGAGTTTGGAAGAGACCCAGTACTCC. This encodes CASSLGVSLEETQYS.

This clonotype was seen just once. Since a much larger clone is just one base distant, this may be a read error. The chain recombines TRBV7-2 with TRBJ2-7, with D uncertain. CDR1 is SGHTA and CDR2 is FQGNSA in the germline V gene. CDR3 length: 15 residues. V shed 5 bases and J shed 7 bases, with 21 bases lying between them. CDR3 amino acids: CASSPGVGFGNEQYF. CDR3 sequence (DNA): TGTGCCAGCAGCCCCGGTGTAGGTTTTGGGAATGAGCAGTACTTC.

This clonotype was picked up many times. Here the CDR3 DNA reads TGTGCCAGCAGCACGACTAGCGGCCGGTTAGGGGAGCAGTACTTC. This gives the protein CASSTTSGRLGEQYF. The V gene is TRBV11-2, the J gene TRBJ2-7, with TRBD2 identical over 9 bases. Germline trimming cut 5 bases from V and 7 bases from J; bases unmatched to any gene: 12. The CDR3 contains 15 residues. CDR1 is SGHAT, CDR2 FQNNGV, per germline.

As to this clonotype: A read error is possible here, since a much larger clone lies one base away. CDR3 residues: CASASGRNLGGEQLF. The DNA for the CDR3 is TGTGCCAGTGCTAGCGGGCGAAATCTGGGCGGTGAGCAGCTCTTC. The chain links TRBV6-1 to TRBJ2-1; 8 bases map to TRBD2. In germline, CDR1 is MNHNS, CDR2 SASEGT. This CDR3 is built from 15 residues.

This clonotype was counted many times. V is TRBV27 and J is TRBJ2-1, with D possibly TRBD1 on 6 matching bases. Trimming left V 3 bases short and J 9 bases short, with 15 bases between. This CDR3 comprises 14 residues. The germline V gene has CDR1 MNHEY and CDR2 SMNVEV (reference sequence). The CDR3 sequence is CASSFGNRGGEQFF. The CDR3 coding sequence is TGTGCCAGCAGTTTCGGGAACAGAGGGGGTGAGCAGTTCTTC.

This clonotype showed up many times. The rearrangement joins TRBV12-3 or TRBV12-4 to TRBJ2-7; 10 bases align to TRBD2. With V trimmed by 8 bases and J by 0 bases, 7 bases remained unmatched. The CDR3 contains 15 residues. In DNA form, the CDR3 reads TGTGCCAGCGGTAAAGCGGGAGGGAGCTCCTACGAGCAGTACTTC. Protein product: CASGKAGGSSYEQYF.

There are many counts of this clonotype. The chain employs TRBV19 and TRBJ2-7; a weak D match, TRBD2 (5 bases). V was clipped by 3 bases and J by 4 bases, with 10 bases between them. The germline gives CDR1 LNHDA, CDR2 SQIVND (reference sequence). This CDR3 has 13 residues. For the CDR3, the DNA is TGTGCCAGTAGTATCAGCGGAGATTACGAGCAGTACTTC. Translating it yields CASSISGDYEQYF.

There are many counts of this clonotype. The rearrangement joins TRBV12-3 or TRBV12-4 to TRBJ1-5; 7 bases fit TRBD1. V was clipped by 5 bases and J by 0 bases; unmatched bases: 4. The CDR3 is made up of 15 amino acids. The CDR3 loop reads CASSPQGYSNQPQHF. The CDR3 nucleotides are TGTGCCAGCAGTCCACAGGGGTATAGCAATCAGCCCCAGCATTTT.

This sequence joins TRBV5-6 and TRBJ2-3; D possibly uses TRBD1 or TRBD2 (6 bases each). The ends were cut back, 1 base at V and 10 bases at J, with 16 bases in the middle. Germline CDR1 and CDR2: SGHDT and YYEEEE. CDR3 length: 14 amino acids. CDR3 in amino acids: CASSLWGATVAQYF. CDR3 nucleotide sequence: TGTGCCAGCAGCTTGTGGGGGGCTACGGTGGCGCAGTATTTT. The full variable domain, with the rest looked up from reference TRBV5-6 and TRBJ2-3, is DAGVTQSPTHLIKTRGQQVTLRCSPKSGHDTVSWYQQALGQGPQFIFQYYEEEERQRGNFPDRFSGHQFPNYSSELNVNALLLGDSALYLCASSLWGATVAQYFGPGTRLTVL.

In its sample, this clonotype was seen many times. The CDR3 is CAISDSIFGGYTF. CDR3 DNA: TGTGCCATCAGTGACTCGATTTTCGGTGGCTACACCTTC. The V and J genes are TRBV10-3 and TRBJ1-2; D is undetermined. CDR3 size: 13 residues. Trimming stripped 3 bases from V and 7 bases from J, with 12 bases between. Germline V gene lookup returns CDR1 ENHRY and CDR2 SYGVKD.

There are many counts of this clonotype. This chain uses TRBV30 with TRBJ2-7, with D hard to call. Trimming left V 3 bases short and J 3 bases short, with 6 bases between. There are 11 residues in the CDR3. CDR1 is GTSNPN, CDR2 SVGIG, per germline (reference sequence). CDR3 DNA: TGTGCCTGGAGAGGGTACTACGAGCAGTACTTC. This translates into CAWRGYYEQYF. Full variable domain (missing parts from reference TRBV30 and TRBJ2-7): SQTIHQWPATLVQPVGSPLSLECTVEGTSNPNLYWYRQAAGRGLQLLFYSVGIGQISSEVPQNLSASRPQDRQFILSSKKLLLSDSGFYLCAWRGYYEQYFGPGTRLTVT.

This chain connects TRBV10-3 to TRBJ2-5; TRBD1 is a possible D gene (6 bases). CDR3 size: 15 residues. Between the trimmed V and J ends, which lost 10 bases and 0 bases, there was a span of 18 bases. Germline-derived CDR1 and CDR2 are ENHRY and SYGVKD. The CDR3 DNA sequence: TGTGCCACCAGAACAGGGCAGGGGTACCAAGAGACCCAGTACTTC. The encoded protein is CATRTGQGYQETQYF.

This clonotype was counted at least ten times. V gene TRBV7-9 combines with J gene TRBJ2-2; TRBD1 matches at 7 bases. The germline V gene encodes CDR1 SEHNR and CDR2 FQNEAQ (reference sequence). The CDR3 has 16 amino acids. The ends lost 7 bases at V and 1 base at J; junction bases unmatched: 9. Here the CDR3 reads CASITPRQGNTGELFF. The DNA of the CDR3 is TGTGCCAGCATCACCCCCCGACAGGGGAACACCGGGGAGCTGTTTTTT.

The sample holds a few counts of this clonotype. No conserved phenylalanine or tryptophan is present at the end of the CDR3, so a read error is the likely explanation. The genes are TRBV27 and TRBJ2-7; possible D gene TRBD2, 6 bases. This CDR3 spans 15 amino acids. V lost 2 bases and J lost 2, with 13 bases in between. Germline V gives CDR1 MNHEY, CDR2 SMNVEV (reference sequence). This chain's CDR3 is CASSLGGTAPYEQYI. For the CDR3, the DNA is TGTGCCAGCAGTTTAGGGGGGACTGCCCCCTACGAGCAGTACATC.

This clonotype was seen repeatedly, ten times or more. V is TRBV7-2 and J is TRBJ2-1, with D tentatively TRBD2 (5 bases). V shed 3 bases and J shed 10 bases, with 16 bases lying between them. Per the germline V gene, CDR1 is SGHTA and CDR2 is FQGNSA. The CDR3 is 14 residues long. CDR3 residues: CASSFADPRGEQFF. As DNA, the CDR3 is TGTGCCAGCAGCTTTGCCGACCCCCGGGGAGAGCAGTTCTTC.

There are a few counts of this clonotype. The CDR3 protein is CASSTSKVDEQYF. The CDR3 coding sequence is TGTGCCAGCTCGACCAGTAAGGTAGACGAGCAGTACTTC. The chain uses TRBV18 and TRBJ2-7; D gene uncertain. The CDR3 has 13 amino acids. The V end was cut by 6 bases, the J end by 5 bases, with 14 bases between. The V gene's germline CDR1 is KGHSH and CDR2 LQKENI.

The sample holds many counts of this clonotype. The chain links TRBV3-1 to TRBJ2-3; D not certain. The CDR3 is made up of 12 amino acids. The germline V and J ends were trimmed by 2 bases and 6 bases, with 6 bases remaining between them. The V gene's germline CDR1 is LGHDT and CDR2 YNNKEL (reference sequence). The DNA of the CDR3 is TGTGCCAGCAGCCAAATGCCGGATACGCAGTATTTT. Translated: CASSQMPDTQYF.

V usage is TRBV15 and J usage is TRBJ2-6, with D possibly being TRBD1 or TRBD2 (5 bases each). This CDR3 comprises 19 residues. CDR1 LNHNV and CDR2 YYDKDF come from the germline V gene (reference sequence). Trimming pared 0 bases from V and 0 bases from J, leaving 15 bases between. The CDR3 nucleotides are TGTGCCACCAGCAGAGATCCTCTGGGACGGCGCTCTGGGGCCAACGTCCTGACTTTC. As protein: CATSRDPLGRRSGANVLTF.

This clonotype was recorded at least ten times. The chain joins TRBV11-2 to TRBJ2-1; 12 nucleotides agree with TRBD2. Per the germline V gene, CDR1 is SGHAT and CDR2 is FQNNGV. V shed 5 bases and J 5 bases; nucleotides not matched to a gene: 4. The CDR3 is 15 amino acids. DNA for the CDR3: TGTGCCAGCAGCACGTGGACTAGCGGGAACAATGAGCAGTTCTTC. Its protein product is CASSTWTSGNNEQFF.

Many counts were recorded for this clonotype. The V call is TRBV12-3 or TRBV12-4, the J call TRBJ2-7; D unclear. With 5 bases removed from V and 7 bases from J, the gap between germline ends came to 9 bases. The CDR3 loop spans 11 amino acids. CDR3: CASSTLKEQYF. The CDR3 region has the DNA TGTGCCAGCAGTACCCTAAAAGAGCAGTACTTC.

This clonotype occurred many times. The CDR3 sequence is CASSLSAGANEQFF. CDR3 nucleotide sequence: TGTGCCAGCAGCTTAAGCGCGGGAGCCAATGAGCAGTTCTTC. The rearrangement links TRBV7-3 to TRBJ2-1; 7 bases match TRBD2. In germline, CDR1 is SGHTA, CDR2 FQGTGA. The CDR3 loop spans 14 amino acids. Unmatched junction bases numbered 3, after V lost 1 base and J lost 6 bases.

This clonotype has only a few counts. A much larger clone lies a single base off, so this may be a read error. A read error is likely, as this CDR3 ends without the conserved phenylalanine or tryptophan. This sequence joins TRBV30 and TRBJ2-5; 8 bases line up with TRBD2. The CDR3 has 14 amino acids. The V gene end was trimmed by 5 bases and the J gene end by 2 bases; junction bases not matched to a gene: 7. The V gene's germline CDR1 is GTSNPN and CDR2 SVGIG (reference sequence). CDR3: CAWEEEREQETQYL. CDR3 coding DNA: TGTGCCTGGGAGGAGGAGCGGGAGCAAGAGACCCAGTACCTC.

This chain connects TRBV29-1 to TRBJ2-3; perhaps TRBD2 as D (5 bases). With 1 base removed from V and 4 bases from J, the gap between germline ends came to 18 bases. The CDR3 contains 16 residues. Germline V gene data show CDR1 as SQVTM and CDR2 as ANQGSEA. The CDR3: CSVEGQRRGAPDTQYF. The CDR3 DNA reads as TGCAGCGTTGAAGGTCAACGTCGGGGAGCCCCAGATACGCAGTATTTT.